This T cell receptor (beta chain) was obtained from a study of cytomegalovirus exposure and HLA in healthy donors. General study points: The CMV antigen specificity of a few CMV-associated chains was confirmed through in vitro analysis. Apart from CMV serostatus, no immune exposure information was available.

Unrecorded immune exposure was likely among donors, who were nominally healthy when sampled. Note on this clone: The antigen is undetermined.

The CDR3 has 13 amino acids. Per the germline V gene, CDR1 is SGDLS and CDR2 is YYNGEE. V lost 0 bases and J 3 bases, leaving 6 bases between the germline ends. Primers for the PCR totalled 60 Vbeta and 13 Jbeta. Sequencing was performed with immunoSEQ multiplex PCR; in TCRdb, only in-frame clones are kept and a portion is missing. Counted here are about 200,000 clones, 82% occurring once; the ten biggest clones make up 2.5% to 3.5%. Material for sequencing was PBMCs. This chain connects TRBV9 to TRBJ1-2; D not certain. The sequence was collected from a woman aged 35 to 49 in good health and CMV-seronegative. The DNA for the CDR3 is TGTGCCAGCAGCGTAGATCTCCACTATGGCTACACCTTC. It specifies CASSVDLHYGYTF.